This is a list of T cell receptor beta chains from one sample in a study of cytomegalovirus exposure and HLA in healthy donors. Generated by immunoSEQ multiplex PCR, the TCRdb table keeps only in-frame clones and is missing some. The data show some 230,000 clones, about 90% seen once. Sequencing input: PBMCs. These receptors all come from a woman between 18 and 29 years old in good health and CMV-seronegative. The CDR3 runs from the conserved cysteine through the conserved F or W. Fields, in order: clone size, D gene, J gene, V gene, CDR3 protein, CDR3 DNA. D genes are given only for firm matches. Expanded clones get a size class; other rows say once, few or many, or leave the size out.

NA	NA	TRBJ1-1	TRBV28	CASSPIPFGEAFF	TGTGCCAGCAGTCCTATCCCCTTTGGGGAGGCTTTCTTT
NA	NA	TRBJ1-5	TRBV7-3	CASSLTGAHQPQHF	TGTGCCAGCAGCTTAACGGGAGCGCATCAGCCCCAGCATTTT
NA	NA	TRBJ2-4	TRBV5-4	CASSVPGNIQYF	TGTGCCAGCAGCGTGCCAGGAAACATTCAGTACTTC
NA	NA	TRBJ2-2	TRBV28	CASSLVTTQGFRSGELFF	TGTGCCAGCAGTTTAGTAACGACGCAGGGGTTCAGGTCCGGGGAGCTGTTTTTT
NA	NA	TRBJ2-1	TRBV25-1	CASSGTGFGGEQFF	TGTGCCAGCAGTGGAACAGGGTTTGGGGGCGAGCAGTTCTTC
NA	TRBD1	TRBJ1-4	TRBV9	CASSSDRVGEKLFF	TGTGCCAGCAGTTCTGACAGGGTGGGCGAAAAACTGTTTTTT
NA	NA	TRBJ2-1	TRBV5-1	CASSLTGLGRAYNEQFF	TGCGCCAGCAGCTTGACAGGGTTGGGACGGGCCTACAATGAGCAGTTCTTC
NA	NA	TRBJ1-3	TRBV5-1	CASSLVGRAPGNTIYF	TGCGCCAGCAGCTTGGTAGGCAGGGCTCCTGGAAACACCATATATTTT
NA	TRBD1	TRBJ1-5	TRBV19	CASSIGTGGYQPQHF	TGTGCCAGTAGTATTGGGACAGGGGGCTATCAGCCCCAGCATTTT
NA	NA	TRBJ1-3	TRBV6-1	CASSEGLVPAGNTIYF	TGTGCCAGCAGTGAAGGACTGGTCCCCGCTGGAAACACCATATATTTT
NA	NA	TRBJ2-5	TRBV29-1	CSVVPTVGFQETQYF	TGCAGCGTTGTGCCTACAGTAGGCTTCCAAGAGACCCAGTACTTC
NA	TRBD2	TRBJ2-7	TRBV2	CASRETSGRALNSYEQYF	TGTGCCAGCAGAGAGACTAGCGGGAGGGCTCTCAACTCTTACGAGCAGTACTTC
NA	TRBD1	TRBJ1-6	TRBV6-5	CASSSSTGTGTYPLHF	TGTGCCAGCAGTTCCTCGACCGGGACAGGGACCTATCCCCTCCACTTT
NA	NA	TRBJ2-7	TRBV27	CASRETGTYEQYF	TGTGCCAGCAGAGAAACAGGGACCTACGAGCAGTACTTC
NA	NA	TRBJ1-1	TRBV11-2	CASSLRGNTEAFF	TGTGCCAGCAGCTTAAGGGGGAACACTGAAGCTTTCTTT
NA	TRBD2	TRBJ2-1	TRBV19	CASTQAGGTNEQFF	TGTGCCAGTACTCAAGCGGGAGGGACGAATGAGCAGTTCTTC
NA	NA	TRBJ1-5	TRBV6-1	CASSPGGANQPQHF	TGTGCCTCTTCACCGGGGGGGGCGAACCAGCCCCAGCATTTT
NA	NA	TRBJ2-7	TRBV18	CASSPREGYEQYF	TGTGCCAGCTCACCACGCGAGGGCTACGAGCAGTACTTC
few	NA	TRBJ2-7	TRBV5-4	CASSLLGAYGQYF	TGTGCCAGCAGCTTGCTGGGGGCCTACGGGCAGTACTTC
once	NA	TRBJ2-5	TRBV5-6	CASSQRQGSGIRETQYF	TGTGCCAGCAGCCAACGACAGGGTAGCGGGATTAGGGAGACCCAGTACTTC
many	TRBD2	TRBJ2-3	TRBV5-1	CASSLGLAGGTDTQYF	TGCGCCAGCAGCTTGGGACTAGCGGGAGGCACAGATACGCAGTATTTT
once	TRBD2	TRBJ2-1	TRBV19	CASSIRTSGRAESEQFF	TGTGCCAGTAGTATTAGGACTAGCGGGAGGGCCGAAAGTGAGCAGTTCTTC
NA	NA	TRBJ2-7	TRBV6-5	CASSYSRLEGDYEQYF	TGTGCCAGCAGTTACTCCCGACTAGAGGGTGATTACGAGCAGTACTTC
NA	NA	TRBJ2-7	TRBV18	CASSPRQEREQYF	TGTGCCAGCTCACCCCGACAGGAACGGGAGCAGTACTTC
once	NA	TRBJ1-6	TRBV5-8	CASSLVGQGRSPLHF	TGTGCCAGCAGCTTAGTCGGGCAGGGTCGGTCACCCCTCCACTTT
NA	TRBD1	TRBJ2-7	TRBV19	CASTLETGSSYEQYF	TGTGCCAGTACCCTCGAGACAGGGAGCTCCTACGAGCAGTACTTC
NA	NA	TRBJ1-1	TRBV6-5	CASSPNRMNTEAFF	TGTGCCAGCAGTCCCAACAGGATGAACACTGAAGCTTTCTTT
NA	NA	TRBJ1-1	TRBV29-1	CSVEFGPGGSAFF	NA
NA	NA	TRBJ2-5	TRBV9	CASSVGSGSYETQYF	TGTGCCAGCAGCGTAGGGTCGGGGAGCTACGAGACCCAGTACTTC
once	TRBD1	TRBJ2-3	TRBV19	CASSAGQGGTDTQYF	TGTGCCAGTAGTGCAGGACAGGGGGGGACAGATACGCAGTATTTT
NA	NA	TRBJ2-3	TRBV2	CASSGFSGSTDTQYF	TGTGCCAGCAGTGGGTTTAGCGGAAGCACAGATACGCAGTATTTT
NA	TRBD2	TRBJ2-7	TRBV19	CASSSGRDSYEQYF	TGTGCCAGTAGTAGCGGGAGGGACTCCTACGAGCAGTACTTC
NA	NA	TRBJ2-5	TRBV5-1	CASSLSPGLETQYF	TGCGCCAGCAGCTTGTCCCCCGGGTTAGAGACCCAGTACTTC
NA	NA	TRBJ2-3	TRBV2	CASSAPGFSTDTQYF	TGTGCCAGCAGCGCCCCGGGTTTTAGCACAGATACGCAGTATTTT
few	NA	TRBJ2-5	TRBV15	CATSRDRAAETQYF	TGTGCCACCAGCAGAGACAGGGCAGCAGAGACCCAGTACTTC
NA	NA	TRBJ2-1	TRBV30	CAHTGGFFNEQFF	TGTGCCCATACAGGAGGGTTCTTTAATGAGCAGTTCTTC
NA	NA	TRBJ1-1	TRBV6-5	CASSRGATEAFF	TGTGCCAGCAGCCGGGGGGCTACTGAAGCTTTCTTT
NA	TRBD1	TRBJ2-5	TRBV27	CASSSGTGNQETQYF	TGTGCCAGCAGTTCGGGGACAGGGAACCAAGAGACCCAGTACTTC
NA	TRBD1	TRBJ2-3	TRBV5-1	CASSLVGQGREDTQYF	TGCGCCAGCAGCTTAGTAGGACAGGGGCGGGAAGATACGCAGTATTTT
NA	NA	TRBJ2-3	TRBV5-8	CASNLGTIFTDTQYF	TGTGCCAGCAATCTCGGGACAATATTCACAGATACGCAGTATTTT
NA	NA	TRBJ2-3	TRBV5-4	CASGKGGKNPDTQYF	TGTGCCAGTGGGAAGGGCGGGAAGAACCCAGATACGCAGTATTTT
NA	TRBD1	TRBJ1-1	TRBV30	CASGQRDTEAFF	TGTGCCTCGGGACAGCGGGACACTGAAGCTTTCTTT
NA	NA	TRBJ2-7	TRBV27	CASSLKADGEYEQYF	TGTGCCAGCAGTTTAAAGGCAGACGGAGAGTACGAGCAGTACTTC
NA	TRBD1	TRBJ1-2	TRBV7-8	CASSLRQGNYGYTF	TGTGCCAGCAGCTTACGACAGGGGAACTATGGCTACACCTTC
NA	TRBD2	TRBJ2-3	TRBV28	CASHTGLAGTDTQYF	TGTGCCAGCCATACTGGACTAGCGGGAACAGATACGCAGTATTTT
NA	NA	TRBJ1-1	TRBV19	CASSKGVRLPNTEAFF	TGTGCCAGTAGTAAGGGGGTGAGACTCCCGAACACTGAAGCTTTCTTT
NA	TRBD1	TRBJ2-6	TRBV4-1	CASSQKPGTGITSSGANVLTF	TGCGCCAGCAGCCAAAAACCCGGGACAGGGATCACGAGCTCTGGGGCCAACGTCCTGACTTTC
NA	TRBD2	TRBJ2-7	TRBV28	CASSARTSGGFYEQYF	TGTGCCAGCAGTGCTAGGACTAGCGGGGGGTTCTACGAGCAGTACTTC
NA	TRBD2	TRBJ2-2	TRBV4-1	CASSQDGASGRIGELFF	TGCGCCAGCAGCCAAGATGGCGCTAGCGGGAGGATCGGGGAGCTGTTTTTT